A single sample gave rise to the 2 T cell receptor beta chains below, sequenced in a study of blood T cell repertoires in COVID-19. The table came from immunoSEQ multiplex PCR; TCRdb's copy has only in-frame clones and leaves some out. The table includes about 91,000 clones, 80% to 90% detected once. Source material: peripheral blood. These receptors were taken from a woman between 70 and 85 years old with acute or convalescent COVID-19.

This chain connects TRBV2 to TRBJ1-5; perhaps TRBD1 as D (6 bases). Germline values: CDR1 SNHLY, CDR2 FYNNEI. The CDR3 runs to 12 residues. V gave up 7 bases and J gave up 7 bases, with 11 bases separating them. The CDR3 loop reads CASNKGDQPQHF. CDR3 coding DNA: TGTGCCAGCAATAAGGGGGACCAGCCCCAGCATTTT.

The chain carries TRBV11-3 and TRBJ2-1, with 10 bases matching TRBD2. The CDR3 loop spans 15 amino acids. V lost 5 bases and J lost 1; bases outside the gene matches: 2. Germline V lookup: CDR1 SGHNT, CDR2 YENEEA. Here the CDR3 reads CASSRTSGSYNEQFF. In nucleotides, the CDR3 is TGTGCCAGCAGCCGGACTAGCGGTTCCTACAATGAGCAGTTCTTC.